The sample holds a few counts of the clone carrying this TCR beta chain. Its antigen is not identified. The data derive from a study of vaccination effects on CD4 cells after COVID-19. Profiled with immunoSEQ multiplex PCR; TCRdb holds only in-frame clones, not every one. Here the sample spans around 24,000 clones, around four fifths being singletons. Viral peptide pool expansion of antigen-specific CD4+ T cells preceded sequencing in the ViraFEST assay. Following 10 days of culture, CD4+ T cells were isolated. As their vaccination, participants received two doses of either BNT162b2 or mRNA-1273. PBMC cultures contained about 1.9 million cells per well, approximately 10 IU/ml IL-2 and roughly 10 ug/ml peptides. The CDR3 has 12 amino acids. Per germline, CDR1 KGHSH and CDR2 LQKENI. V lost 1 base and J 3 bases, leaving 3 bases between the germline ends.

The sample was CD4+ T cells from PBMCs cultured with HCoV-NL63 spike peptides, taken after COVID-19 vaccination. This TCR came from a human donor who received a COVID-19 vaccine. The rearrangement links TRBV18 to TRBJ1-1, with D unresolved. The CDR3 DNA reads TGTGCCAGCTCACCACGAGACACTGAAGCTTTCTTT. It encodes CASSPRDTEAFF. The full variable domain, in which reference TRBV18 and TRBJ1-1 provide the parts outside the CDR3, is NAGVMQNPRHLVRRRGQEARLRCSPMKGHSHVYWYRQLPEEGLKFMVYLQKENIIDESGMPKERFSAEFPKEGPSILRIQQVVRGDSAAYFCASSPRDTEAFFGQGTRLTVV.